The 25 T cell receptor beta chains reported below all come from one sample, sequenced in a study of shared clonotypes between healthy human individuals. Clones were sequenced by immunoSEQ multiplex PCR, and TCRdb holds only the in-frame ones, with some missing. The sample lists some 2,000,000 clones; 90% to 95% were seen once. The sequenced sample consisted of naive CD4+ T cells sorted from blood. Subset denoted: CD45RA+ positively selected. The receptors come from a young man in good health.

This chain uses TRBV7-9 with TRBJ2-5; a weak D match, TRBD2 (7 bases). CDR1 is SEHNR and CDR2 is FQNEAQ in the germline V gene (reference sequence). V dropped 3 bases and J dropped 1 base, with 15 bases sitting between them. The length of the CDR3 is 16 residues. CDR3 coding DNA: TGTGCCAGCAGCTTGGTCACCGGGGGGCCCCAAGAGACCCAGTACTTC. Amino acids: CASSLVTGGPQETQYF.

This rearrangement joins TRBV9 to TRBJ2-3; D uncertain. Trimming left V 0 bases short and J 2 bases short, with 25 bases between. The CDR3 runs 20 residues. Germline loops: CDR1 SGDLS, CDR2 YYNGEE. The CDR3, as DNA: TGTGCCAGCAGCGTAGCTTCCCAGGCCACGATAGTTTTGGACACAGATACGCAGTATTTT. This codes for CASSVASQATIVLDTDTQYF.

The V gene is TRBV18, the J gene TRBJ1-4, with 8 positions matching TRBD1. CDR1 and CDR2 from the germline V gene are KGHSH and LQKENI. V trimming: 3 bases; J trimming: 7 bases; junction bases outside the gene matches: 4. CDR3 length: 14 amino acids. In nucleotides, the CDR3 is TGTGCCAGCTCACCGATGACAGGGGTTGAAAAACTGTTTTTT. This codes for CASSPMTGVEKLFF.

The CDR3 region is CASSPSVTSGGLPYF. For the CDR3, the DNA is TGTGCCAGCTCACCATCGGTGACTAGCGGGGGGCTTCCGTACTTC. V and J are TRBV18 and TRBJ2-7; 13 bases line up with TRBD2. The CDR3 sequence is 15 residues long. Unmatched junction bases numbered 10, after V lost 2 bases and J lost 12 bases. Germline assignment: CDR1 KGHSH and CDR2 LQKENI.

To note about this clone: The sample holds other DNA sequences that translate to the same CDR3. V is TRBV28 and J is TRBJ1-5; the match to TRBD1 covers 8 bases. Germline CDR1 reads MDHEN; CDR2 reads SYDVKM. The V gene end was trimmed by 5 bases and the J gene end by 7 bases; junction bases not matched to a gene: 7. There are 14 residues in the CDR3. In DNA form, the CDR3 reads TGTGCCAGCAGTCCCGGACAGGGCGGGCAGCCCCAGCATTTT. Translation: CASSPGQGGQPQHF.

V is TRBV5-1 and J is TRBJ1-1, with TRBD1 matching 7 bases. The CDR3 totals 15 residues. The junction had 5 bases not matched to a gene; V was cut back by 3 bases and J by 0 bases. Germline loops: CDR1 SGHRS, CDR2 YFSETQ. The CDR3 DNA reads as TGCGCCAGCAGCTCTATACAGGGGTTGAACACTGAAGCTTTCTTT. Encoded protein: CASSSIQGLNTEAFF.

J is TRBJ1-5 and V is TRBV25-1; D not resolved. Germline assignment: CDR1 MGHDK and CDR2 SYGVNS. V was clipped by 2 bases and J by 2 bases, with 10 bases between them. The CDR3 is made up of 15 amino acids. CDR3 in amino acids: CASSEGRAGNQPQHF. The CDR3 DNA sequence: TGTGCCAGCAGTGAAGGTAGGGCCGGCAATCAGCCCCAGCATTTT.

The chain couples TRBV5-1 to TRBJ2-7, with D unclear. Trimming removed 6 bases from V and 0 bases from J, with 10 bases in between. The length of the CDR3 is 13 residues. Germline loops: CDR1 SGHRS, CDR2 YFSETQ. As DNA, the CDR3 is TGCGCCAGCACTCGTGCCCCCTCCTACGAGCAGTACTTC. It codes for CASTRAPSYEQYF.

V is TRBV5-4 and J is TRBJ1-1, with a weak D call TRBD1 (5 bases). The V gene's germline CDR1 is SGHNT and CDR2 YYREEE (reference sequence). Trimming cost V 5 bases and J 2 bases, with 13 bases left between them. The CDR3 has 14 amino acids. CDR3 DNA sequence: TGTGCCAGCAGTACTATCACAGGTAACACTGAAGCTTTCTTT. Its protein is CASSTITGNTEAFF.

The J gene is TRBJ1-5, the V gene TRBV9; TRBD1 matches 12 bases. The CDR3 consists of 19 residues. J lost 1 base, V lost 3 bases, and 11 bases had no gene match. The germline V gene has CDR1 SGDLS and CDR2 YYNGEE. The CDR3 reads CASSAGPGTGGGSNQPQHF. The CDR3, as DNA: TGTGCCAGCAGCGCCGGACCGGGGACAGGGGGCGGGAGCAATCAGCCCCAGCATTTT.

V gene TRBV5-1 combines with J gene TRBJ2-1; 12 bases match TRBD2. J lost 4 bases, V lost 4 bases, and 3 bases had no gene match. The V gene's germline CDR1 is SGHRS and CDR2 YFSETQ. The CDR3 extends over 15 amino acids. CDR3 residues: CASSGGLAGYNEQFF. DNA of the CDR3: TGCGCCAGCAGCGGAGGACTAGCGGGATACAATGAGCAGTTCTTC.

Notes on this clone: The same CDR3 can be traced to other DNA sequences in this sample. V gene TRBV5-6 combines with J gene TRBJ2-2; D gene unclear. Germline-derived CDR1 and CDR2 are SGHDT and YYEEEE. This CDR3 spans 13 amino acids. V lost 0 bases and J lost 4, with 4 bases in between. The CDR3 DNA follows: TGTGCCAGCAGCTTGGTAGCCACCGGGGAGCTGTTTTTT. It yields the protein CASSLVATGELFF.

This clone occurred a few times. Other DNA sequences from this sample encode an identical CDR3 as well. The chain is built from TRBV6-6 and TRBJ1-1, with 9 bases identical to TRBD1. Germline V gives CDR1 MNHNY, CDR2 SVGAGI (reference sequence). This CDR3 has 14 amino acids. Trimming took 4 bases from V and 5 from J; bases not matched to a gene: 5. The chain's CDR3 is CASSSDRGGTEAFF. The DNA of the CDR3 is TGTGCCAGCAGTTCGGACAGGGGTGGTACTGAAGCTTTCTTT.

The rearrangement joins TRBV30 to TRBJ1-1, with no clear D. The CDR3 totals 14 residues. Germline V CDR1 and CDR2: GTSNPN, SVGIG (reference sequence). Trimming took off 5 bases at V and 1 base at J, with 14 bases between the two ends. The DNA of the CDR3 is TGTGCCTGGTTACTTTATAAAAAGAACACTGAAGCTTTCTTT. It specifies CAWLLYKKNTEAFF.

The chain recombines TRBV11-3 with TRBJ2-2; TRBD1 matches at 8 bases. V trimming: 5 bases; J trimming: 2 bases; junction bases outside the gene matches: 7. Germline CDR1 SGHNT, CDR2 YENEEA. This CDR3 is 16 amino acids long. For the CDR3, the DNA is TGTGCCAGCAGCCCTACCGGGACAGGCAACACCGGGGAGCTGTTTTTT. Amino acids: CASSPTGTGNTGELFF.

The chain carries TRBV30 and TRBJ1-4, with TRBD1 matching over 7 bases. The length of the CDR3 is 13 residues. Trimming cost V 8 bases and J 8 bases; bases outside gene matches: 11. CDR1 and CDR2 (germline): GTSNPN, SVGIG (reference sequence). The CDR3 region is CAGHRGMKEKLFF. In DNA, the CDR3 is TGTGCCGGACACAGGGGAATGAAGGAAAAACTGTTTTTT.

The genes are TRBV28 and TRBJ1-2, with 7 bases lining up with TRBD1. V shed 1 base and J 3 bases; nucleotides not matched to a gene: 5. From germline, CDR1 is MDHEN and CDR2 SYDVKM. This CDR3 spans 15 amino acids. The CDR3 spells CASSLSGGEYYGYTF. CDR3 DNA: TGTGCCAGCAGTTTATCAGGGGGTGAATACTATGGCTACACCTTC.

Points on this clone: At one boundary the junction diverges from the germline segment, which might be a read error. For the CDR3, the DNA is TGTGCTAGCAGCCCCGGGTATAATTCACCCCTCCACTTT. Translation: CASSPGYNSPLHF. The genes are TRBV7-7 and TRBJ1-6; no clear D gene. Germline assignment: CDR1 SSHAT and CDR2 FNYEAQ (reference sequence). The CDR3 is made up of 13 amino acids.

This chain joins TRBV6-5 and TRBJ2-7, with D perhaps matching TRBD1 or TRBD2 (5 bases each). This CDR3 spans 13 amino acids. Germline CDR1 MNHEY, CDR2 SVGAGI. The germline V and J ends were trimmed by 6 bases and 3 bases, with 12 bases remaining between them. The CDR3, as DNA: TGTGCCAGCAGGAGGGGCCAGGTCTACGAGCAGTACTTC. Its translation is CASRRGQVYEQYF.

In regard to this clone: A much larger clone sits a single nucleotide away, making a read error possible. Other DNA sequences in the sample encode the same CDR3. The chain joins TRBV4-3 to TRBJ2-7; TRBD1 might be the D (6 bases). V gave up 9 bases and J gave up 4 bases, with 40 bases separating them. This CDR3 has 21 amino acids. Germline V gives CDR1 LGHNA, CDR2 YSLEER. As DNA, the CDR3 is TGCGCCAGATCATACAGGGACCCAGAGGGGGTCCAAACCCCAAATCCATACGAGCAGTACTTC. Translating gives CARSYRDPEGVQTPNPYEQYF.

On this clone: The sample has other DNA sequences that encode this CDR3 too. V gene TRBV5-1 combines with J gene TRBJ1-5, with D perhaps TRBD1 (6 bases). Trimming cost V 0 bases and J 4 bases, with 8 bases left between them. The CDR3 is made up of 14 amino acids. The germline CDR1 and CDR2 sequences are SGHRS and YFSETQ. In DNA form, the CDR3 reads TGCGCCAGCAGCTTGGGGACAGATAATCAGCCCCAGCATTTT. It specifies CASSLGTDNQPQHF. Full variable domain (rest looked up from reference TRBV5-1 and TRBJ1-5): KAGVTQTPRYLIKTRGQQVTLSCSPISGHRSVSWYQQTPGQGLQFLFEYFSETQRNKGNFPGRFSGRQFSNSRSEMNVSTLELGDSALYLCASSLGTDNQPQHFGDGTRLSIL.

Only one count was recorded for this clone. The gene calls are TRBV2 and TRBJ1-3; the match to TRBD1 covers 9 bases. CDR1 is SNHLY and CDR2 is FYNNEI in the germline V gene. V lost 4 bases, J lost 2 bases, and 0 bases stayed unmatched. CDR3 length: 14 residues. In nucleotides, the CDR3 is TGTGCCAGCAGTGGGACAGGGGCTGGAAACACCATATATTTT. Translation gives CASSGTGAGNTIYF.

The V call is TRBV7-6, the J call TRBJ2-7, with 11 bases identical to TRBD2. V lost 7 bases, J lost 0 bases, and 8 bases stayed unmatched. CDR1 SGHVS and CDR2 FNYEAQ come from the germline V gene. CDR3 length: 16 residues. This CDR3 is CASTRTSGLSSYEQYF. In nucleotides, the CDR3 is TGTGCCAGCACCAGGACTAGCGGGCTCAGCTCCTACGAGCAGTACTTC.

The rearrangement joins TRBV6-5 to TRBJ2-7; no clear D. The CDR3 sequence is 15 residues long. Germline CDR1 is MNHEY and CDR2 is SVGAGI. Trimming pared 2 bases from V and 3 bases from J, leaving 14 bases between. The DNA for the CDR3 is TGTGCCAGCAGTTACCCCTTGGGCGGTGGCTACGAGCAGTACTTC. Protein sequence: CASSYPLGGGYEQYF.

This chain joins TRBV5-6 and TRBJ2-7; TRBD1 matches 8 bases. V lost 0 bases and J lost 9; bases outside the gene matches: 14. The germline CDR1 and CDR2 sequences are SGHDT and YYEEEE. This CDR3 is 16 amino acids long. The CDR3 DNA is TGTGCCAGCAGCTTGGATGGCACAGGGGGGTTTAGAGGGCAGTACTTC. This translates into CASSLDGTGGFRGQYF.